A selection of T cell receptor beta chains follows, all from one sample in a study of lymphopenia after photon versus proton radiotherapy. The assay was immunoSEQ multiplex PCR, and TCRdb's table has in-frame clones only and misses some. Altogether 67,000 or so clones are present, around 86% being singletons, with the ten largest covering about 10%. The starting material was peripheral blood, obtained from a patient treated with proton-based radiotherapy. These TCRs come from a man at least 80 years old with esophageal cancer. CDR3s include the opening cysteine and the closing phenylalanine or tryptophan. A D gene is named only where the DNA matches it firmly. Size tells how often a clone was seen (once, few, many) or the class of an expanded clone, and some rows leave it out.

J	D	V	size	CDR3	DNA
TRBJ1-1	TRBD1	TRBV5-6	NA	CASSFTAGGRRGRTEAFF	TGTGCCAGCAGCTTTACGGCGGGTGGTAGGAGGGGGCGGACTGAAGCTTTCTTT
TRBJ2-7	NA	TRBV7-2	NA	CASSLQVPPYEQYF	TGTGCCAGCAGCTTACAGGTTCCTCCCTACGAGCAGTACTTC
TRBJ1-3	NA	TRBV2	NA	CASSSGPNSGNTIYF	TGTGCCAGCAGCTCGGGACCGAACTCTGGAAACACCATATATTTT
TRBJ2-7	NA	TRBV7-2	NA	CASSLEPAGTYEQYF	TGTGCCAGCAGCTTAGAACCGGCCGGTACCTACGAGCAGTACTTC
TRBJ2-7	NA	TRBV6-5	NA	CASSYSPAYEQYF	TGTGCCAGCAGTTACTCGCCGGCCTACGAGCAGTACTTC
TRBJ2-7	NA	TRBV5-1	NA	CASSLDAGSSYEQYF	TGCGCCAGCAGCTTGGATGCAGGGAGCTCCTACGAGCAGTACTTC
TRBJ2-3	NA	TRBV5-4	NA	CASSLALGDTQYF	TGTGCCAGCAGCTTAGCCCTCGGAGATACGCAGTATTTT
TRBJ2-7	NA	TRBV4-3	NA	CASSQDRGVYEQYF	TGCGCCAGCAGCCAAGACAGGGGAGTGTACGAGCAGTACTTC
TRBJ2-3	NA	TRBV6-5	NA	CASSYSGQTTDTQYF	TGTGCCAGCAGTTACAGTGGACAGACTACAGATACGCAGTATTTT
TRBJ2-7	NA	TRBV27	NA	CASSPRGRAIYEQYF	TGTGCCAGCAGTCCCAGGGGCCGAGCAATCTACGAGCAGTACTTC
TRBJ1-1	NA	TRBV29-1	NA	CSVGTPMNTEAFF	TGCAGCGTCGGGACACCTATGAACACTGAAGCTTTCTTT
TRBJ2-7	NA	TRBV18	NA	CASSPPSSPEQYF	TGTGCCAGCTCACCACCTTCCAGTCCCGAGCAGTACTTC
TRBJ1-1	NA	TRBV6-6	NA	CASSDVRDTEAFF	TGTGCCAGCAGTGACGTAAGAGACACTGAAGCTTTCTTT
TRBJ2-3	NA	TRBV9	NA	CASSVVGSHTDTQYF	TGTGCCAGCAGCGTAGTGGGGTCACACACAGATACGCAGTATTTT
TRBJ2-4	NA	TRBV5-4	NA	CASSSPSAKNIQYF	TGTGCCAGCAGCTCCCCCTCAGCCAAAAACATTCAGTACTTC
TRBJ2-7	NA	TRBV5-1	NA	CASSSEQSYEQYF	TGCGCCAGCAGCTCTGAACAGTCCTACGAGCAGTACTTC
TRBJ2-5	NA	TRBV7-9	NA	CASSFPLRPGQETQYF	TGTGCCAGCAGCTTTCCCTTACGTCCGGGACAAGAGACCCAGTACTTC
TRBJ2-3	TRBD1	TRBV29-1	few	CSVEVGRDRADTQYF	TGCAGCGTTGAAGTGGGGAGGGACAGGGCAGATACGCAGTATTTT
TRBJ2-1	TRBD2	TRBV5-1	NA	CASSSTSGANNEQFF	TGCGCCAGCAGCTCGACTAGCGGGGCGAACAATGAGCAGTTCTTC
TRBJ2-2	NA	TRBV27	few	CASSFPAGELFF	TGTGCCAGCAGTTTCCCGGCCGGGGAGCTGTTTTTT
TRBJ1-4	NA	TRBV5-1	NA	CASSLEATNEKLFF	TGCGCCAGCAGCTTGGAAGCAACTAATGAAAAACTGTTTTTT
TRBJ2-2	NA	TRBV6-4	NA	CASSEGAGELFF	TGTGCCAGCAGTGAGGGTGCCGGGGAGCTGTTTTTT
TRBJ2-5	NA	TRBV21-1	NA	CASSPREKGSEATKETQYF	TGTGCCAGCAGCCCCCGCGAAAAAGGGTCTGAAGCGACGAAGGAGACCCAGTACTTC
TRBJ2-1	NA	TRBV7-8	NA	CASAWESSYNEQFF	TGTGCCAGCGCCTGGGAGTCCTCCTACAATGAGCAGTTCTTC
TRBJ2-7	NA	TRBV4-2	NA	CASSQDSYEQYF	TGTGCCAGCAGCCAAGATAGCTACGAGCAGTACTTC
TRBJ2-1	NA	TRBV6-1	few	CASSERDKYNEQFF	TGTGCCAGCAGTGAACGAGATAAATACAATGAGCAGTTCTTC
TRBJ1-2	NA	TRBV19	NA	CASSIDPEVGYTF	TGTGCCAGTAGTATAGATCCAGAAGTTGGCTACACCTTC
TRBJ2-1	NA	TRBV7-9	NA	CASSLGVAGNNEQFF	TGTGCCAGCAGCTTAGGGGTAGCAGGGAACAATGAGCAGTTCTTC
TRBJ2-3	TRBD2	TRBV19	NA	CASSPGGSTDTQYF	TGTGCCAGTAGTCCGGGGGGAAGCACAGATACGCAGTATTTT
TRBJ2-3	NA	TRBV5-6	NA	CASSSVASTDTQYF	TGTGCCAGCAGCTCGGTTGCTAGCACAGATACGCAGTATTTT
TRBJ2-1	TRBD2	TRBV2	NA	CASRLSGSRDEQFF	TGTGCCAGCAGACTTAGCGGGAGCAGGGATGAGCAGTTCTTC
TRBJ2-7	NA	TRBV2	once	CASRFRGSSYEQYF	TGTGCCAGCAGATTCAGGGGTTCCTCCTACGAGCAGTACTTC
TRBJ1-4	NA	TRBV4-1	NA	CASSRSGVSGKLFF	TGCGCCAGCAGCCGTTCCGGGGTCAGCGGAAAACTGTTTTTT
TRBJ2-2	NA	TRBV11-1	NA	CASSFRINTGELFF	TGTGCCAGCAGCTTCAGGATTAACACCGGGGAGCTGTTTTTT
TRBJ2-1	NA	TRBV4-2	NA	CASSPVGGGPDNEQFF	TGTGCCAGCAGCCCCGTCGGAGGGGGGCCAGACAATGAGCAGTTCTTC
TRBJ1-2	TRBD1	TRBV7-2	NA	CASSQTGTGIFGGYTF	TGTGCCAGCAGCCAGACCGGGACAGGGATTTTTGGTGGCTACACCTTC
TRBJ1-1	TRBD1	TRBV6-6	NA	CASRPGQANTEAFF	TGTGCCAGCAGACCGGGACAGGCGAACACTGAAGCTTTCTTT
TRBJ2-7	TRBD1	TRBV2	NA	CASSVGQGADEQYF	TGTGCCAGCAGTGTGGGACAGGGGGCCGACGAGCAGTACTTC
TRBJ2-2	NA	TRBV5-1	NA	CASSLGSFTGELFF	TGCGCCAGCAGCTTGGGCAGTTTCACCGGGGAGCTGTTTTTT
TRBJ2-7	NA	TRBV2	once	CASSERGYEQYF	TGTGCCAGCAGTGAAAGAGGCTACGAGCAGTACTTC
TRBJ1-4	NA	TRBV5-1	once	CASSFKGGGNEKLFF	TGCGCCAGCAGCTTCAAGGGAGGGGGTAATGAAAAACTGTTTTTT
TRBJ1-5	NA	TRBV19	NA	CASSPYTESSNQPQHF	TGTGCCAGTAGTCCCTACACAGAAAGTAGCAATCAGCCCCAGCATTTT
TRBJ1-5	TRBD1	TRBV19	few	CASSATGGWGQPQHF	TGTGCCAGTAGTGCGACAGGGGGCTGGGGTCAGCCCCAGCATTTT
TRBJ2-7	NA	TRBV5-4	NA	CASSFGLGSYEQYF	TGTGCCAGCAGCTTCGGTCTGGGTTCCTACGAGCAGTACTTC
TRBJ2-1	NA	TRBV7-2	NA	CASSLRLDGYNEQFF	TGTGCCAGCAGCTTACGGCTCGATGGATACAATGAGCAGTTCTTC
TRBJ2-1	TRBD1	TRBV13	NA	CASSLSHRGLYNEQFF	TGTGCCAGCAGCCTGAGCCACAGGGGGCTCTACAATGAGCAGTTCTTC
TRBJ2-2	NA	TRBV21-1	NA	CASSPLDRGPGELFF	TGTGCCAGCAGCCCCCTGGACAGGGGCCCCGGGGAGCTGTTTTTT